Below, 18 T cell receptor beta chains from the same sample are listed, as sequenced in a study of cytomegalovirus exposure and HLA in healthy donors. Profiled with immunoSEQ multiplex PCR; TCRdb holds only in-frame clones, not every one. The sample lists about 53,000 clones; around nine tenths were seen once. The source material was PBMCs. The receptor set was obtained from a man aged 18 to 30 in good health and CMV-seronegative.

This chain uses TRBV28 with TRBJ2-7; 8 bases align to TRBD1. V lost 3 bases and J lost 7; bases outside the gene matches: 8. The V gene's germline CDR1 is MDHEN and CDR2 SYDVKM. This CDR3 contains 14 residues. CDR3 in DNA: TGTGCCAGCAGTTTCTCGGACAGGGATTTAGAGCAGTACTTC. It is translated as CASSFSDRDLEQYF. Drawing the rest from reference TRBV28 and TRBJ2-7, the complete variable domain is DVKVTQSSRYLVKRTGEKVFLECVQDMDHENMFWYRQDPGLGLRLIYFSYDVKMKEKGDIPEGYSVSREKKERFSLILESASTNQTSMYLCASSFSDRDLEQYFGPGTRLTVT.

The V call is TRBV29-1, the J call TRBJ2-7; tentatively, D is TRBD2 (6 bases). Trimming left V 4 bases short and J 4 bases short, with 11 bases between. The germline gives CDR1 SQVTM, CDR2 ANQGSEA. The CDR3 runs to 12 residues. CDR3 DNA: TGCAGCGTTGGGAGGGGACCATACGAGCAGTACTTC. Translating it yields CSVGRGPYEQYF.

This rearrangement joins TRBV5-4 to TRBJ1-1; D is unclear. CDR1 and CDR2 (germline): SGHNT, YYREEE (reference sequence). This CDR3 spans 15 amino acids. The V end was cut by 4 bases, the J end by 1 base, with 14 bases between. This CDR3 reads CASSPGVRANTEAFF. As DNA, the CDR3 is TGTGCCAGCAGCCCCGGGGTTCGGGCGAACACTGAAGCTTTCTTT.

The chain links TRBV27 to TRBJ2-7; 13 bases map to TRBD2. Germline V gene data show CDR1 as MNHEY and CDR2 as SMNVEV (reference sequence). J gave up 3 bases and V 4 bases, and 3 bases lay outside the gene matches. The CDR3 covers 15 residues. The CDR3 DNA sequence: TGTGCCAGCAGTTCGAGGACTAGCGGGAGCTACGAGCAGTACTTC. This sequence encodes CASSSRTSGSYEQYF.

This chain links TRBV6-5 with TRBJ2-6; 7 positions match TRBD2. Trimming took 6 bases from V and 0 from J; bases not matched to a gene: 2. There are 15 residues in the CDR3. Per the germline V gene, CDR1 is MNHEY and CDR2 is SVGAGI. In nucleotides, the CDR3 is TGTGCCAGCAGCTCGGGGGGCTCTGGGGCCAACGTCCTGACTTTC. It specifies CASSSGGSGANVLTF.

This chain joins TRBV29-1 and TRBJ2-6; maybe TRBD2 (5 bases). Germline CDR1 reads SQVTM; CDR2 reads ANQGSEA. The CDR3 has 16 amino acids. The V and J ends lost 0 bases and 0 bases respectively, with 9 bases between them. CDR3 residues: CSVEDGGPSGANVLTF. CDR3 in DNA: TGCAGCGTTGAAGATGGAGGCCCCTCTGGGGCCAACGTCCTGACTTTC.

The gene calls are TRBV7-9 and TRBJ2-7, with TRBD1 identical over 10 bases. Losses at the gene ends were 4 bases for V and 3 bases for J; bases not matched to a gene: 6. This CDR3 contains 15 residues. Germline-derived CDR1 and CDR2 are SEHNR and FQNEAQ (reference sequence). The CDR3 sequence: CASSWTGTGDYEQYF. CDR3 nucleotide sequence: TGTGCCAGCAGCTGGACCGGGACAGGGGACTACGAGCAGTACTTC.

The CDR3, as DNA: TGTGCCAGCAGTCTTTCCCGGACTAGCGGACTTACAGATACGCAGTATTTT. This translates into CASSLSRTSGLTDTQYF. V usage is TRBV27 and J usage is TRBJ2-3, with 10 nucleotides matching TRBD2. Looked up from germline, CDR1 is MNHEY and CDR2 is SMNVEV (reference sequence). V dropped 5 bases and J dropped 3; count of bases not matched to a gene: 11. The CDR3 is 17 amino acids.

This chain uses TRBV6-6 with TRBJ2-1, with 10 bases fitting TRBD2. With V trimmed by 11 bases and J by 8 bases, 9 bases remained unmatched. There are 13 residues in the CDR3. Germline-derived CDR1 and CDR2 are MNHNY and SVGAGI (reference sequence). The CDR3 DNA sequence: TGTGCCTCGAGCGGGAGGGCCAGCGATGAGCAGTTCTTC. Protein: CASSGRASDEQFF.

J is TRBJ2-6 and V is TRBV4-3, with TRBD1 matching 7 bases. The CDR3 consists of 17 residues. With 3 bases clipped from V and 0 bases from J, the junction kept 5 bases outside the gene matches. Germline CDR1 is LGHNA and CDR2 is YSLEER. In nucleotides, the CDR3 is TGCGCCAGCAGCCAGGACAGGTCCAGCTCTGGGGCCAACGTCCTGACTTTC. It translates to CASSQDRSSSGANVLTF.

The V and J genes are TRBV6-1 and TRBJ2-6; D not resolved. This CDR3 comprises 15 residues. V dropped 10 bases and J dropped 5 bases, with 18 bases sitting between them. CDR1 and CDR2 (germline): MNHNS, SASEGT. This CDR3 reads CATRLIESWANVLTF. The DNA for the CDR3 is TGTGCCACCCGTTTGATTGAAAGCTGGGCCAACGTCCTGACTTTC.

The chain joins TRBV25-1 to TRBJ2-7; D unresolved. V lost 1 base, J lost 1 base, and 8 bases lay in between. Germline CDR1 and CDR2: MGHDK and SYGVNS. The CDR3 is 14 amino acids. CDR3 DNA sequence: TGTGCCAGCAGTGAATCTGGCAGATCCTACGAGCAGTACTTC. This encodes CASSESGRSYEQYF.

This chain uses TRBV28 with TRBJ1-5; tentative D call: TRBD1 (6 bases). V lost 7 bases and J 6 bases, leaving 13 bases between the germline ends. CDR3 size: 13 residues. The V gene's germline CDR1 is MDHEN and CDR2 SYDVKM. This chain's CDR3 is CASIWGRGQPQHF. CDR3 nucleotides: TGTGCCAGCATTTGGGGGCGTGGTCAGCCCCAGCATTTT.

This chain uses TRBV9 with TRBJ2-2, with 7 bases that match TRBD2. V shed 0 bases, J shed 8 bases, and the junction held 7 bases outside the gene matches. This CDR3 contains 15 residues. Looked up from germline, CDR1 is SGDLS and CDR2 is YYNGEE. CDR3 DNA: TGTGCCAGCAGCGTAGCCAGCGGGACGGTAGGGGAGCTGTTTTTT. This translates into CASSVASGTVGELFF.

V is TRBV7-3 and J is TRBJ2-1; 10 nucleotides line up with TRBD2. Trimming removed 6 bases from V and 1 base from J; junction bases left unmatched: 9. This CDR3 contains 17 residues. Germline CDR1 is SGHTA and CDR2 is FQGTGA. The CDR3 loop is CASSLTRTSGSYNEQFF. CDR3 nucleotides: TGTGCCAGCAGTCTGACCCGGACTAGCGGATCCTACAATGAGCAGTTCTTC.

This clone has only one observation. The CDR3 bases are TGTGCCAGCAGCTTCGGACTAGCGGGAGTTGTAGAGCAGTTCTTC. Amino acid sequence: CASSFGLAGVVEQFF. The chain employs TRBV11-2 and TRBJ2-1; 13 nucleotides align to TRBD2. The CDR3 covers 15 residues. Germline-derived CDR1 and CDR2 are SGHAT and FQNNGV. Trimming took 3 bases from V and 10 from J; bases not matched to a gene: 6.

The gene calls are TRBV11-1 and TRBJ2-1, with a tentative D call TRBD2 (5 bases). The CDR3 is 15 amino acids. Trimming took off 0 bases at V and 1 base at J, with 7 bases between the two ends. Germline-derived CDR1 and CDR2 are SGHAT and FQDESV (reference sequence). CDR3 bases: TGTGCCAGCAGCTTAGCGGGAGAGTCCTACAATGAGCAGTTCTTC. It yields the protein CASSLAGESYNEQFF.

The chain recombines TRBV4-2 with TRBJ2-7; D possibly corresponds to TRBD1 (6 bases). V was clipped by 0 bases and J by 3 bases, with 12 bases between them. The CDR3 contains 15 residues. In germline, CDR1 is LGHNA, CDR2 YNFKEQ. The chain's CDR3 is CASSQEAGEGYEQYF. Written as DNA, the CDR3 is TGTGCCAGCAGCCAAGAGGCAGGGGAAGGCTACGAGCAGTACTTC.